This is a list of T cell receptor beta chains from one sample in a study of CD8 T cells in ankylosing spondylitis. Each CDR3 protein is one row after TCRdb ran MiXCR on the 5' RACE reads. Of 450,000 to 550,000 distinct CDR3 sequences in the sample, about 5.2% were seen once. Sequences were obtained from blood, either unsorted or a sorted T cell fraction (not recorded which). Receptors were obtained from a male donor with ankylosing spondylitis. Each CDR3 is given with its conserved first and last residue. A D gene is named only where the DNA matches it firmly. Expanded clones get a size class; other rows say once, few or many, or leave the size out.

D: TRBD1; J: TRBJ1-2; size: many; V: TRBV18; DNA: TGTGCCAGCTCACCCAAAGGACAGGGGGTCTATGGCTACACCTTC; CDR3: CASSPKGQGVYGYTF
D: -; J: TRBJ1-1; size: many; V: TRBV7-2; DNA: TGTGCCAGCAGCTTCCTAGGGACTCAGTCGGAAGCTTTCTTT; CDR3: CASSFLGTQSEAFF
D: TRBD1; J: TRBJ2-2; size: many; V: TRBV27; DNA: TGTGCCAGCAGTCCCGGACAGGGTGATGGCGGGGAGCTGTTTTTT; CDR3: CASSPGQGDGGELFF
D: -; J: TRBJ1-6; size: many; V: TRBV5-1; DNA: TGCGCCAGCAGCTCATCTATCCAGGATTCACCCCTCCACTTT; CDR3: CASSSSIQDSPLHF
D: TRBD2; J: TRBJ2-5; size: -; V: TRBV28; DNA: TGTGCCAGCAGTCCGGGACTAGCGGGAGGACGGGAGACCCAGTACTTC; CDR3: CASSPGLAGGRETQYF
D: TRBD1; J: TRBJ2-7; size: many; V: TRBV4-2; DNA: TGTGCCAGCAGCCGCCGGGACAGTTTGTCCGGTGGAACCTACGAGCAGTACTTC; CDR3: CASSRRDSLSGGTYEQYF
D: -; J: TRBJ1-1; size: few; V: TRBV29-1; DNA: TGCAGCGTGGACCCTAGGGCTGGCCCTTTCGGGACTGAAGCTTTCTTT; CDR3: CSVDPRAGPFGTEAFF
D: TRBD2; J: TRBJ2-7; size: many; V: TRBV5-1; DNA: TGCGCCAGCAATGAACTAGCGGGAGATTTCGAGCAGTACTTC; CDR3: CASNELAGDFEQYF
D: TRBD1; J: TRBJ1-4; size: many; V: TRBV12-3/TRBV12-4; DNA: TGTGCCAGCAGTTTTACGACAGGGGGAAGTGAAAAACTGTTTTTT; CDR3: CASSFTTGGSEKLFF
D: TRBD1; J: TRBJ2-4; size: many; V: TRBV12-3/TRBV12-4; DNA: TGTGCCAGCAGTTTAGTACGGGACAGGGGGCTAGCCAAAAACATTCAGTACTTC; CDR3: CASSLVRDRGLAKNIQYF
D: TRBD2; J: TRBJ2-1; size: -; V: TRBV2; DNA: TGTGCCACCCGACTAGCGACCGGTGAGCAGTTCTTC; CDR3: CATRLATGEQFF
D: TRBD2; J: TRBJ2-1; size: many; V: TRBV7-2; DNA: TGTGCCAGCAGCATGGGACTAGCGGTCCTCTACAATGAGCAGTTCTTC; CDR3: CASSMGLAVLYNEQFF
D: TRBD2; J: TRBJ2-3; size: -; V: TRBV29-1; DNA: TGCAGCGTTGAAGGGGGGGTTGGGACTAGGCCAGGCACAGATACGCAGTATTTT; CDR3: CSVEGGVGTRPGTDTQYF
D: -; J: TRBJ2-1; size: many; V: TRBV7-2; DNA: TGTGCCAGCAGCTTATATTGGGCCCGGTTCTTC; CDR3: CASSLYWARFF
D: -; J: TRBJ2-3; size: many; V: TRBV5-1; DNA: TGCGCCAGCAGCTTGGAAGGGTGGGATACGCAGTATTTT; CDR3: CASSLEGWDTQYF
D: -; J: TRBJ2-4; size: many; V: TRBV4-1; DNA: TGCGCCAGCAGCTTACAAGGGGCTGCCAAAAACATTCAGTACTTC; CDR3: CASSLQGAAKNIQYF
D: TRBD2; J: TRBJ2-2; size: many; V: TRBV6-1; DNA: TGTGCCAGCGTCCCATTGCGGGGGACCGGGGAGCTGTTTTTT; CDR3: CASVPLRGTGELFF
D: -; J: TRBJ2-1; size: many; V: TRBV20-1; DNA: TGCAGTGCTAGAGATCCACTACTGTACAATGAGCAGTTCTTC; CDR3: CSARDPLLYNEQFF
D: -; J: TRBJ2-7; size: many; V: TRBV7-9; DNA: TGTGCCAGCAGCCGCGGCCGGACAGCCTACGAGCAGTACTTC; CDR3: CASSRGRTAYEQYF
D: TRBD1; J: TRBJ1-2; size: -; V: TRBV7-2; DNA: TGTGCCAGCAGCGACGGGACAGGGCAGGGCTACACCTTC; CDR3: CASSDGTGQGYTF
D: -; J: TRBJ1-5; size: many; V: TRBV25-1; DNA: TGTGCCAGCAGTGATCGTTCCCCGGTCGAGGATCAGCCCCAGCATTTT; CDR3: CASSDRSPVEDQPQHF
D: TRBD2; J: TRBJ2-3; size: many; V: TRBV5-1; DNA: TGCGCCAGCAGCTCCTTACTAGCGGGGGCGGCAGATACGCAGTATTTT; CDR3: CASSSLLAGAADTQYF
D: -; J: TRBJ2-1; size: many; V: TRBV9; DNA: TGTGCCAGCAGCGTAAGAGGGGAAGACTACAATGAGCAGTTCTTC; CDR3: CASSVRGEDYNEQFF
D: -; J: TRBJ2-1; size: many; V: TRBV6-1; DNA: TGTGCCAGCAAAAGGTTCTCCTCCTACAATGAGCAGTTCTTC; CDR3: CASKRFSSYNEQFF